This T cell receptor beta chain appears in the sequencing data of a study of T cells in Graves' hyperthyroidism and ophthalmopathy (dated by TCRdb to between 2018 and 2021). With regard to the full study: Peripheral blood was sampled at the time of initial diagnosis, prior to any treatment. To identify TCR V-J signatures that set the groups apart, the researchers used a discovery cohort of 100 patients, made up of around 40 with Graves' ophthalmopathy and about 55 with stable Graves' hyperthyroidism. Prospective prediction of ophthalmopathy was tested in an independent validation cohort consisting of 18 to 20 hyperthyroidism patients and approximately 16 patients who later progressed to ophthalmopathy. For training and testing, the 80 to 100 patients in the discovery cohort were randomly divided in a 7:3 ratio. In six Graves' hyperthyroidism patients, the study also compared T-cell repertoires from thyroid tissue with T-cell repertoires from blood. After blood sampling, hyperthyroidism patients were treated with methimazole at a starting dose of 30 mg daily, and ophthalmopathy patients were treated with high-dose intravenous methylprednisolone. According to the paper, TCR Vbeta CDR3 sequencing was carried out on 135 peripheral blood samples, which came from fewer than 50 ophthalmopathy, around 74 hyperthyroidism and approximately 17 progressor patients. Paper-wide results and their limitations: Most expanded thyroid clonotypes (frequency above 0.001) were also found in blood, which suggests that blood repertoires may mirror thyroid immune responses. During validation, the model predicted progression to ophthalmopathy a median of about 6.5 months ahead of onset, with 70.59% sensitivity and roughly 75% specificity. A model built on a 13 V-J signature distinguished ophthalmopathy from stable hyperthyroidism, reaching around 90% sensitivity and around 82% specificity in cross-validation and 80%/75% in testing. Sample size was not statistically predetermined, and investigators were not blinded to group allocation.

The TCR beta CDR3 regions were amplified from the RNA transcripts. The TCR CDR3 was subjected to a first round of RT-PCR using the HTBI primer set and the Qiagen OneStep RT-PCR kit. Libraries were constructed in a second round of multiplex PCR, after which size selection and purification were carried out. The libraries were sequenced on an Illumina HiSeq2000 using paired-end 100 bp reads. The published analysis was carried out like this. SOAPnuke was used to process the raw data, throwing out any read that contained adapters or uncalled bases, had a mean Phred below 15, or lacked an exact constant-primer or identifier match. COPE v1.2.5 was used to merge the high-quality paired reads, and each unique nucleotide sequence was defined as a clonotype. MiTCR v1.1 was used to align clonotypes to the IMGT TRBV, TRBD and TRBJ reference segments. The analysis included only V-J combinations with a frequency above 0.0001, which together covered around 99% of the repertoires. A TCS score was defined as the ratio of F50 (clonal expansion) to E x V (chaos), with BLOSUM62-based TCRdist applied between CDR3 peptides within each V-J. Welch's t-statistics and random forest reduced around 520 V-J features to around 14, which were used in a naive Bayes classifier (R e1071). TCRdb's own reprocessing of the public reads used fastp at Q25 and MiXCR and kept productive beta chains. Records with the same CDR3 protein are collapsed into one entry carrying the most frequent genes and DNA. The V and J calls here are based on TCRdb, not the publication. Present in this sample are about 270,000 distinct CDR3 sequences, about 20% of which were seen just once. Around 62% of the sample goes to the ten largest clones.

On this clonotype itself: Its cognate antigen has yet to be identified. Qualities for individual bases were not recorded, and no much larger clone is one base off.

In the ophthalmopathy patients, disease was moderately to severely active, with a Clinical Activity Score of 3 or more, a NOSPECS grade of 4 or more, and a duration of less than 3 months. Exclusion was applied to patients with uncontrolled infections, other autoimmune diseases, pregnancy or lactation. Clinical symptoms, serum thyroxine and TRAb, thyroid ultrasound, and orbital computed tomography formed the basis for the diagnoses. PBMCs were separated from roughly 9.3 ml of fresh peripheral blood using Ficoll-Paque density gradient centrifugation. Total RNA was extracted with Trizol reagent, and quality was checked on an Agilent 2100 Bioanalyzer. V is pared back by 3 bases and J by 5 bases, with 10 bases lying between the germline termini. From the germline V gene (reference sequence), CDR1 is LNHNV and CDR2 is YYDKDF. The CDR3, cysteine through phenylalanine, is 13 amino acids long. The read is trimmed to its CDR3 DNA, 39 bases read in frame from base 1.

The source material was blood. The receptor comes from a man aged 25 to 45 with Graves' ophthalmopathy. The rearrangement combines TRBV15 with TRBJ2-5, with no confidently assigned D gene. The CDR3 reads as follows: CATSSPDLETQYF. The sequence in DNA is TGTGCCACCAGCAGCCCAGATCTCGAGACCCAGTACTTC.